The 14 T cell receptor beta chains listed next were all sequenced from one sample in a study of T cell repertoires in aging, cancer and after chemotherapy. Amplification of TCR beta used genomic DNA extracted from peripheral blood. Rearranged V-D-J TRB sequences were amplified with a mixed TRB-A/B primer pool. One entry per CDR3 protein, called by TCRdb with MiXCR from the multiplex PCR reads. The sample yields about 970 distinct CDR3 sequences, around 20% seen once. Sequencing was done on a sample of blood. The source is a human donor with a solid tumor.

This clonotype has more than one count but fewer than ten. The chain is built from TRBV6-4 and TRBJ2-2; no firm D call. Trimming pared 5 bases from V and 2 bases from J, leaving 6 bases between. From germline, CDR1 is MRHNA and CDR2 SNTAGT. This CDR3 contains 13 residues. DNA for the CDR3: TGTGCCAGCAGTACCGACAACACCGGGGAGCTGTTTTTT. Translation gives CASSTDNTGELFF.

This clonotype turned up a few times. CDR3 coding DNA: TGTGCCAGCATCAACGGGGGGGCGGGGTACAATGAGCAGTTCTTC. Its protein is CASINGGAGYNEQFF. V gene TRBV6-2 or TRBV6-3 combines with J gene TRBJ2-1, with TRBD2 identical over 8 bases. Losses at the gene ends were 7 bases for V and 4 bases for J; bases not matched to a gene: 9. Germline V gene data show CDR1 as MNHEY and CDR2 as SVGEGT. CDR3 length: 15 amino acids.

This clonotype was seen only a few times. The chain couples TRBV28 to TRBJ1-6, with a tentative D call TRBD1 (5 bases). The CDR3 consists of 15 residues. Germline V lookup: CDR1 MDHEN, CDR2 SYDVKM. V was clipped by 4 bases and J by 7 bases, with 14 bases between them. CDR3 bases: TGTGCCAGCAGTTCTCCCCAAGGGGCAAATTCACCCCTCCACTTT. It is translated as CASSSPQGANSPLHF.

The chain is built from TRBV19 and TRBJ2-2, with TRBD1 identical over 9 bases. This CDR3 is 15 amino acids long. J lost 4 bases, V lost 6 bases, and 6 bases had no gene match. Germline CDR1 is LNHDA and CDR2 is SQIVND (reference sequence). The CDR3 DNA reads as TGTGCCAGTAGGAGGGGACAGGGCTCCACCGGGGAGCTGTTTTTT. Translating gives CASRRGQGSTGELFF.

The chain joins TRBV27 to TRBJ2-3; D not resolved. The germline CDR1 and CDR2 sequences are MNHEY and SMNVEV (reference sequence). V dropped 5 bases and J dropped 8 bases, with 11 bases sitting between them. The CDR3 contains 12 residues. CDR3 region: CASSPRFGTQYF. As DNA, the CDR3 is TGTGCCAGCAGTCCCCGCTTTGGTACGCAGTATTTT.

This clonotype came up a few times. The rearrangement uses TRBV18 and TRBJ1-5; 11 bases agree with TRBD1. V was clipped by 2 bases and J by 5 bases; unmatched bases: 8. Germline V CDR1 and CDR2: KGHSH, LQKENI. This CDR3 spans 17 amino acids. Here the CDR3 reads CASSPLSGTGGYQPQHF. DNA of the CDR3: TGTGCCAGCTCACCATTGTCCGGGACAGGGGGTTATCAGCCCCAGCATTTT.

A note on this clonotype: One base away lies a much larger clone, so this may be a sequencing read error. This chain joins TRBV4-2 and TRBJ2-7; no clear D. This CDR3 is 13 amino acids long. Germline values: CDR1 LGHNA, CDR2 YNFKEQ. The germline V and J ends were trimmed by 1 base and 7 bases, with 11 bases remaining between them. The CDR3 DNA is TGTGCCAGCAGCCAAGGTGGCCACCTGGAGCAGTACGTC. This gives the protein CASSQGGHLEQYV.

This clonotype is large (0.1 to 1%) in the sample. The chain couples TRBV12-3 or TRBV12-4 to TRBJ2-3; TRBD2 aligns across 8 bases. The junction had 2 bases not matched to a gene; V was cut back by 2 bases and J by 10 bases. The CDR3 runs 12 residues. The CDR3: CASSLQTSAQYF. The CDR3 nucleotides are TGTGCCAGCAGTTTACAGACTAGCGCGCAGTATTTT.

This clonotype is classed as large. This rearrangement joins TRBV7-2 to TRBJ1-1; tentative D call: TRBD1 (6 bases). V lost 5 bases and J 1 base, leaving 14 bases between the germline ends. The CDR3 covers 15 residues. The germline V gene encodes CDR1 SGHTA and CDR2 FQGNSA. The CDR3 reads CASSERVGANTEAFF. CDR3 DNA: TGTGCCAGCAGCGAAAGGGTGGGGGCGAACACTGAAGCTTTCTTT.

This sequence joins TRBV6-2 or TRBV6-3 and TRBJ1-1; maybe TRBD1 (5 bases). Germline CDR1 and CDR2: MNHEY and SVGEGT. The V gene lost 2 bases and the J gene lost 5 bases, with 12 bases spanning the gap. CDR3 length equals 14 residues. CDR3 coding DNA: TGTGCCAGCAGTTACGACGGGGGAGGAACTGAAGCTTTCTTT. Residues: CASSYDGGGTEAFF.

This clonotype is labeled large. The chain joins TRBV7-2 to TRBJ2-5, with D possibly being TRBD2 (7 bases). The V end lost 0 bases, the J end lost 1 base, and 9 bases lay between the germline ends. CDR3 size: 15 residues. Germline CDR1 SGHTA, CDR2 FQGNSA. In nucleotides, the CDR3 is TGTGCCAGCAGCTTAGCGGGGGGGCTCCAAGAGACCCAGTACTTC. This translates into CASSLAGGLQETQYF.

This clonotype is classed as large. The genes are TRBV6-4 and TRBJ2-3; D call uncertain. The germline V gene encodes CDR1 MRHNA and CDR2 SNTAGT. Trimming took 3 bases from V and 3 from J, leaving 10 bases between them. This CDR3 comprises 14 residues. CDR3 residues: CASSEAADTDTQYF. The CDR3 coding sequence is TGTGCCAGCAGTGAAGCCGCAGATACAGATACGCAGTATTTT.

CDR3 sequence (DNA): TGCAGTGCTAGAGAACCCAGCTGGGGAAGCAATCAGCCCCAGCATTTT. This sequence encodes CSAREPSWGSNQPQHF. The chain carries TRBV20-1 and TRBJ1-5, with D unresolved. Trimming cost V 0 bases and J 1 base, with 13 bases left between them. Germline CDR1 and CDR2: DFQATT and SNEGSKA (reference sequence). The CDR3 spans 16 residues.

This clonotype was seen just once. V usage is TRBV18 and J usage is TRBJ2-3; D gene ambiguous. The CDR3 is 15 residues long. In germline, CDR1 is KGHSH, CDR2 LQKENI. Trimming removed 3 bases from V and 4 bases from J, with 14 bases in between. CDR3 residues: CASSPLVSIADTQYF. The CDR3 region has the DNA TGTGCCAGCTCACCGTTAGTTAGTATCGCAGATACGCAGTATTTT.